The sequence of this TCR beta chain was determined in a study of shared T cell receptors in the human thymus. Profiling relied on immunoSEQ multiplex PCR, and the TCRdb table lists in-frame clones only, not all of them. The table has hundreds of thousands of clones, around 87% seen once. The CDR3 runs 14 residues. V was trimmed by 5 bases and J by 1 base, leaving 11 bases between them. Germline V CDR1 and CDR2: SEHNR, FQNEAQ (reference sequence). The sample was also linked to a second study, of human thymus T cells. That paper notes: Resected material from corrective heart surgery provided the thymus tissue analysed. Blood and thymic repertoires both appeared biased in V and J gene usage. Unrelated individuals were reported by related research to share highly overlapping thymic repertoires.

The TCR was taken from a boy under three years old with a congenital heart defect. Sequenced input: thymocytes. The genes are TRBV7-9 and TRBJ2-5; D might be TRBD1 (5 bases). The CDR3 bases are TGTGCCAGCAGCAGCGACAGCCTCCAAGAGACCCAGTACTTC. Amino acid sequence: CASSSDSLQETQYF. Variable domain in full (rest from reference TRBV7-9 and TRBJ2-5): DTGVSQNPRHKITKRGQNVTFRCDPISEHNRLYWYRQTLGQGPEFLTYFQNEAQLEKSRLLSDRFSAERPKGSFSTLEIQRTEQGDSAMYLCASSSDSLQETQYFGPGTRLLVL.